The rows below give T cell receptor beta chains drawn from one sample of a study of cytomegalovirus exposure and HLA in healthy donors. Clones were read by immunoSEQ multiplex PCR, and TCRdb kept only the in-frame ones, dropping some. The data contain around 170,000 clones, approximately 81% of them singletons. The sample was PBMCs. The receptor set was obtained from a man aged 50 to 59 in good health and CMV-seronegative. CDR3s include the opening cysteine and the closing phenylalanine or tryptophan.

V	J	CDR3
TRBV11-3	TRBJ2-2	CASSLEPQAGRYTGELFF
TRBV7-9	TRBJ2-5	CASSFPSGGETQYF
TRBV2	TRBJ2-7	CASARDRATYEQYF
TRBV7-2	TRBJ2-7	CASSQKTSGVWGREQYF
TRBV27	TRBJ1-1	CASSSRAPRTDTEAFF
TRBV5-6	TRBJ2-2	CASSLKGLGNTGELFF
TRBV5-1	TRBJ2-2	CASSREYTGELFF
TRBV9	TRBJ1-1	CASSVGTGETEAFF
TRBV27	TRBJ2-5	CASSLRAGGHQETQYF
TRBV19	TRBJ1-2	CATAPGIYGYTF
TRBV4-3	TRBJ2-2	CASSPLLRLAGPGGELFF
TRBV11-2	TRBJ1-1	CASSLGNSKAFF
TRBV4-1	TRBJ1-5	CASSQDGGNHQPQHF
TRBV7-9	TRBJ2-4	CSSSGTGAGQYF
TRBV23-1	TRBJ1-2	CASSQFYFGTGGESGGGYTF
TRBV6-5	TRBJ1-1	CASRRRGDTEAFF
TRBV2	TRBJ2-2	CASSAGTGTNTGELFF
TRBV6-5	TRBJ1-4	CASSLRQRIEKLFF
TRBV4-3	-	CASSQEFVLAGAEQYF
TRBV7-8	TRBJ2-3	CASSLRTGRNADTQYF
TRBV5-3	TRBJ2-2	CARSHSSQRSKDTGELFF
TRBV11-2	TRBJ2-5	CASSFTLGGNQETQYF
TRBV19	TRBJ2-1	CASSRQGIHEQFF
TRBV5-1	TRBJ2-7	CASSPGTGGEDEQYF
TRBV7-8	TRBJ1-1	CASSQMTGTEAFF
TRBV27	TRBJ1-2	CASSWTGVRSDGYTF
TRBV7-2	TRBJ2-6	CASSPLSPSGANVLTF
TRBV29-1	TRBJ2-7	CSVVPLILPTGRRDEQYF
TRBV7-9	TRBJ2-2	CASSLPLGVVTGELFF
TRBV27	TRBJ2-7	CASSLRGFYEQYF
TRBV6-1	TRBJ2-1	CASRLGTSIGFF
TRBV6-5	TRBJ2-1	CASSRDNEQFF
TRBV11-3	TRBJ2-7	CASKTAGDAYEQYF
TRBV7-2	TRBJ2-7	CASSSALAANEQYF
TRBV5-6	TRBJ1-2	CASSPPGYGYTF
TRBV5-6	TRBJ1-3	CASSSIGGSGNTIYF
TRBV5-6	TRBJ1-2	CASSPGPGRDTF